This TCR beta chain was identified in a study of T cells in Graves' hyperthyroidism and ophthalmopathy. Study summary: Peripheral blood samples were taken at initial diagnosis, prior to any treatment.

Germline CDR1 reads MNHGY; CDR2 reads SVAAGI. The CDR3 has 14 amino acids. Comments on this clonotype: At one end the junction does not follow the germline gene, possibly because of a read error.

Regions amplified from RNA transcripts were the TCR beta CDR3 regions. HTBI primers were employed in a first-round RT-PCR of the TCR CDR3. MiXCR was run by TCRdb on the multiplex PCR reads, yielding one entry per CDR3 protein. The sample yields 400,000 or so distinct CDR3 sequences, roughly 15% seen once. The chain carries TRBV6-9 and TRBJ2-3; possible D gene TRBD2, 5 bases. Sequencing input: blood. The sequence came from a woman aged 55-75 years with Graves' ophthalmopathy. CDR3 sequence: CASSSAPGRDTRYF. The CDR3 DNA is TGTGCCAGCAGTTCGGCCCCGGGAAGGGATACGCGGTATTTT.